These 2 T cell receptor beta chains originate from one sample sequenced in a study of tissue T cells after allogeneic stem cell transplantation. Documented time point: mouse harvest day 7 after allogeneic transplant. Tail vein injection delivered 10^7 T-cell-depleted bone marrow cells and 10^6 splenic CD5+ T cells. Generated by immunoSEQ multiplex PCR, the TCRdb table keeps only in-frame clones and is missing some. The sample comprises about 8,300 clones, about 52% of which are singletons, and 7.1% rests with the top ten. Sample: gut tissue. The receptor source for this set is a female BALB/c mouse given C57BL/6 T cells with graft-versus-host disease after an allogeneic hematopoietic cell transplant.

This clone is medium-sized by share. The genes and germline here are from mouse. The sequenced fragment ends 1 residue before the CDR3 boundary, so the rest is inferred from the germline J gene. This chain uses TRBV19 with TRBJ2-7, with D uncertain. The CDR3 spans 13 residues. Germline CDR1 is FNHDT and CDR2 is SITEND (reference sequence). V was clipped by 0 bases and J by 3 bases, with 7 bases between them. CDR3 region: CASSIDMVYEQYF. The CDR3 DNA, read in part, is TGTGCCAGCAGTATAGATATGGTCTATGAACAGTAC.

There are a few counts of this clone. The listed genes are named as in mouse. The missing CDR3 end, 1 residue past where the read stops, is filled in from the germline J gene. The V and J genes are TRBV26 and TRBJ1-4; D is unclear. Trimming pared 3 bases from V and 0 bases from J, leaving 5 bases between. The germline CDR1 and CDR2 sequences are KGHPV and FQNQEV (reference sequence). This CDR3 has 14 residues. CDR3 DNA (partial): TGTGCCAGCAGTCTAGGGTTTTCCAACGAAAGATTATTT. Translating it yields CASSLGFSNERLF. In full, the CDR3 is CASSLGFSNERLFF.